Below, 30 T cell receptor beta chains from the same sample are listed, as sequenced in a study of shared clonotypes between healthy human individuals (dated by TCRdb to about 2020). Libraries were prepared through the immunoSEQ multiplex PCR assay. Held by TCRdb, this immuneACCESS table contains in-frame sequences only and omits some clones. Under half of the omission traces to an unresolved V gene where checked; the cause of the rest is unknown. A total of roughly 2 million clones appear in this sample, just under 95% of them only once. The ten most abundant clones make up about 1.1% of the sample. CD8 naive samples were CD45RO-negative cells positively selected for CCR7, giving a CD45RA+CCR7+ population that excluded TemRA cells. The sequencing sample was made of naive CD8+ T cells sorted from blood. The cell subset or site label for this specimen denotes: CD45RA+CCR7+. The receptors were gathered from a man aged 18 to 29 in good health.

This chain links TRBV11-2 with TRBJ2-7, with 7 bases matching TRBD2. Trimming took 2 bases from V and 3 from J; bases not matched to a gene: 4. The CDR3 runs 14 residues. The germline CDR1 and CDR2 sequences are SGHAT and FQNNGV. CDR3 DNA sequence: TGTGCCAGCAGCTTATTCAGCGGGGACTACGAGCAGTACTTC. Translated: CASSLFSGDYEQYF.

The V gene is TRBV11-2, the J gene TRBJ2-3, with D hard to call. The CDR3 is made up of 14 amino acids. V was clipped by 3 bases and J by 4 bases, with 11 bases between them. CDR1 is SGHAT and CDR2 is FQNNGV in the germline V gene. This CDR3 is CASSFQIGADTQYF. CDR3 in DNA: TGTGCCAGCAGCTTCCAGATTGGGGCAGATACGCAGTATTTT.

DNA of the CDR3: TGTGCCAGCAGTGTCGGGACAGGGGGCTACGAGCAGTACTTC. Translated, it gives CASSVGTGGYEQYF. The chain couples TRBV28 to TRBJ2-7; 11 bases are shared with TRBD1. V shed 5 bases and J 3 bases; nucleotides not matched to a gene: 3. Germline-derived CDR1 and CDR2 are MDHEN and SYDVKM. CDR3 length equals 14 residues. The complete variable domain, with remaining parts taken from reference TRBV28 and TRBJ2-7, reads DVKVTQSSRYLVKRTGEKVFLECVQDMDHENMFWYRQDPGLGLRLIYFSYDVKMKEKGDIPEGYSVSREKKERFSLILESASTNQTSMYLCASSVGTGGYEQYFGPGTRLTVT.

The genes are TRBV9 and TRBJ1-1, with 9 bases aligning to TRBD1. CDR3 size: 14 residues. Germline values: CDR1 SGDLS, CDR2 YYNGEE. V shed 3 bases and J 5 bases; nucleotides not matched to a gene: 5. The CDR3 DNA reads TGTGCCAGCAGCGAACAGGGGGCGCGAACTGAAGCTTTCTTT. Protein product: CASSEQGARTEAFF.

In this sample, this clone turned up once. The chain is built from TRBV9 and TRBJ2-7; 7 positions agree with TRBD1. J was trimmed by 2 bases and V by 3 bases; bases with no gene match: 8. This CDR3 comprises 15 residues. Germline-derived CDR1 and CDR2 are SGDLS and YYNGEE. The CDR3 region has the DNA TGTGCCAGCAGCGCTACCGGGACAGAAGCCTACGAGCAGTACTTC. This gives the protein CASSATGTEAYEQYF.

This chain uses TRBV7-9 with TRBJ2-1; 13 bases agree with TRBD2. With V trimmed by 5 bases and J by 5 bases, 3 bases remained unmatched. Germline V gene sequence: CDR1 SEHNR, CDR2 FQNEAQ (reference sequence). The CDR3 runs 15 residues. This chain's CDR3 is CASSKGTSGNNEQFF. The CDR3 region has the DNA TGTGCCAGCAGCAAAGGGACTAGCGGGAACAATGAGCAGTTCTTC.

The chain combines TRBV6-6 with TRBJ2-5, with 8 bases fitting TRBD1. The CDR3 totals 13 residues. V lost 7 bases to trimming and J lost 5 bases; unmatched junction nucleotides: 6. Per the germline V gene, CDR1 is MNHNY and CDR2 is SVGAGI (reference sequence). The CDR3, as DNA: TGTGCCAGCACCGGACAGGGAGGCGAGACCCAGTACTTC. Translation: CASTGQGGETQYF.

A remark on this clone: At the DNA level, this CDR3 is encoded by other sequences in the same sample as well. The rearrangement uses TRBV5-6 and TRBJ2-5, with no clear D. With 2 bases removed from V and 5 bases from J, the gap between germline ends came to 7 bases. The CDR3 is 12 amino acids. CDR1 and CDR2 (germline): SGHDT, YYEEEE. The CDR3 bases are TGTGCCAGCAGCTTCCTAGGGGAGACCCAGTACTTC. This codes for CASSFLGETQYF.

The chain uses TRBV6-5 and TRBJ2-7, with 7 bases aligning to TRBD1. The CDR3 length is 16 residues. Losses at the gene ends were 0 bases for V and 2 bases for J; bases not matched to a gene: 7. Germline V gene data show CDR1 as MNHEY and CDR2 as SVGAGI. The CDR3 here is CASSYSTGQFPYEQYF. In DNA form, the CDR3 reads TGTGCCAGCAGTTACTCGACAGGGCAATTCCCCTACGAGCAGTACTTC.

The V call is TRBV14, the J call TRBJ2-3; TRBD2 matches 14 bases. Germline-derived CDR1 and CDR2 are SGHDN and FVKESK. There are 20 residues in the CDR3. The J segment lost 1 base and the V segment lost 3 bases, leaving 12 bases of the junction unmatched. In DNA, the CDR3 is TGTGCCAGCAGCCAGCTACCGGGACTAGCGGGAGATCCGGGCACAGATACGCAGTATTTT. Its protein product is CASSQLPGLAGDPGTDTQYF. The entire variable domain, with the rest obtained from reference TRBV14 and TRBJ2-3, is as follows: EAGVTQFPSHSVIEKGQTVTLRCDPISGHDNLYWYRRVMGKEIKFLLHFVKESKQDESGMPNNRFLAERTGGTYSTLKVQPAELEDSGVYFCASSQLPGLAGDPGTDTQYFGPGTRLTVL.

The chain couples TRBV9 to TRBJ2-3; D is possibly TRBD1 (6 bases). The CDR3 totals 16 residues. V dropped 0 bases and J dropped 2 bases, with 13 bases sitting between them. In germline, CDR1 is SGDLS, CDR2 YYNGEE. In DNA form, the CDR3 reads TGTGCCAGCAGCGTAGGAACGAGGGACACCACAGATACGCAGTATTTT. It codes for CASSVGTRDTTDTQYF. Combining the CDR3 with reference TRBV9 and TRBJ2-3 gives the whole variable domain DSGVTQTPKHLITATGQRVTLRCSPRSGDLSVYWYQQSLDQGLQFLIQYYNGEERAKGNILERFSAQQFPDLHSELNLSSLELGDSALYFCASSVGTRDTTDTQYFGPGTRLTVL.

The chain couples TRBV7-9 to TRBJ2-1, with D tentatively TRBD1 (6 bases). CDR3 length equals 13 residues. Trimming removed 5 bases from V and 8 bases from J, with 13 bases in between. CDR1 and CDR2 (germline): SEHNR, FQNEAQ (reference sequence). The CDR3 nucleotides are TGTGCCAGCAGCCCGAGCTGGACAGATGAGCAGTTCTTC. This gives the protein CASSPSWTDEQFF.

This clone was seen a single time. The CDR3 DNA reads TGTGCCAGCTCACCACCGATTGGTACAGATACGCAGTATTTT. Translation: CASSPPIGTDTQYF. The chain has TRBV18 and TRBJ2-3; D call uncertain. Germline loops: CDR1 KGHSH, CDR2 LQKENI. Trimming removed 0 bases at V and 3 bases at J, with 7 bases between. CDR3 length: 14 residues.

V usage is TRBV11-2 and J usage is TRBJ2-7, with 8 bases matching TRBD1. Per germline, CDR1 SGHAT and CDR2 FQNNGV. The V gene end was trimmed by 4 bases and the J gene end by 5 bases; junction bases not matched to a gene: 7. This CDR3 has 14 residues. This CDR3 reads CASSWVTGDHEQYF. CDR3 nucleotide sequence: TGTGCCAGCAGCTGGGTGACAGGGGACCACGAGCAGTACTTC.

The V call is TRBV13, the J call TRBJ2-7; TRBD1 matches 8 bases. The CDR3 has 13 residues. Germline lookup yields CDR1 PRHDT and CDR2 FYEKMQ (reference sequence). J was trimmed by 6 bases and V by 5 bases; bases with no gene match: 6. CDR3 protein: CASSAGQGGEQYF. The CDR3 region has the DNA TGTGCCAGCAGCGCTGGACAGGGCGGCGAGCAGTACTTC.

A word on this clone: Other DNA sequences in the same sample also yield this CDR3. V and J are TRBV5-1 and TRBJ1-1; D is undetermined. CDR3 length: 13 amino acids. Trimming took off 4 bases at V and 6 bases at J, with 13 bases between the two ends. Germline V lookup: CDR1 SGHRS, CDR2 YFSETQ. The CDR3 region is CASSLAGFPEAFF. In DNA form, the CDR3 reads TGCGCCAGCAGCCTGGCGGGTTTTCCTGAAGCTTTCTTT.

This rearrangement joins TRBV29-1 to TRBJ1-4; maybe TRBD1 (5 bases). The CDR3 covers 13 residues. The germline V and J ends were trimmed by 0 bases and 8 bases, with 10 bases remaining between them. CDR1 is SQVTM and CDR2 is ANQGSEA in the germline V gene. The CDR3 loop is CSVEDGASEKLFF. The CDR3, as DNA: TGCAGCGTTGAAGATGGGGCGAGCGAAAAACTGTTTTTT.

The chain couples TRBV11-2 to TRBJ1-1, with D hard to call. V was shortened by 6 bases and J by 3 bases, with 14 bases between the two germline ends. Germline values: CDR1 SGHAT, CDR2 FQNNGV. The CDR3 totals 14 residues. CDR3 sequence (DNA): TGTGCCAGCAGGGAACTGGGGATAGACACTGAAGCTTTCTTT. It encodes CASRELGIDTEAFF.

The J gene is TRBJ2-7, the V gene TRBV19; the D gene is possibly TRBD1 (6 bases). From germline, CDR1 is LNHDA and CDR2 SQIVND (reference sequence). Trimming removed 3 bases at V and 4 bases at J, with 16 bases between. CDR3 length: 15 amino acids. Here the CDR3 reads CASSISPGVRYEQYF. DNA of the CDR3: TGTGCCAGTAGTATCAGCCCAGGGGTGAGATACGAGCAGTACTTC.

This clone was observed a single time. This chain joins TRBV30 and TRBJ1-1; D not resolved. Trimming cost V 2 bases and J 0 bases, with 7 bases left between them. Germline V lookup: CDR1 GTSNPN, CDR2 SVGIG (reference sequence). This CDR3 is built from 13 residues. DNA of the CDR3: TGTGCCTGGAGTCAGATCCTGAACACTGAAGCTTTCTTT. Its translation is CAWSQILNTEAFF.

This clone came up once. The chain couples TRBV9 to TRBJ2-5, with D perhaps TRBD1 (6 bases). The V gene's germline CDR1 is SGDLS and CDR2 YYNGEE. Trimming removed 0 bases at V and 7 bases at J, with 10 bases between. The CDR3 has 13 residues. The CDR3 region is CASSVVTGGTQYF. In nucleotides, the CDR3 is TGTGCCAGCAGCGTAGTGACAGGTGGGACCCAGTACTTC.

In the case of this clone: This sample includes further DNA sequences coding for the same CDR3. The chain uses TRBV4-1 and TRBJ2-7; TRBD2 might be the D (5 bases). With 0 bases removed from V and 3 bases from J, the gap between germline ends came to 12 bases. This CDR3 comprises 15 residues. The germline gives CDR1 MGHRA, CDR2 YSYEKL. The CDR3 DNA sequence: TGCGCCAGCAGCCAAGAATCTTCAGGACTCTACGAGCAGTACTTC. Translating gives CASSQESSGLYEQYF.

The CDR3 coding sequence is TGTGCCAGCAGTTCTACGGGACCGACGAGCTATGGCTACACCTTC. This translates into CASSSTGPTSYGYTF. The chain has TRBV27 and TRBJ1-2, with D possibly TRBD1 on 5 matching bases. V shed 4 bases and J shed 4 bases, with 16 bases lying between them. CDR1 and CDR2 (germline): MNHEY, SMNVEV (reference sequence). This CDR3 is 15 amino acids long.

Of note for this clone: This sample also contains other DNA sequences that code for the same CDR3. The rearrangement joins TRBV28 to TRBJ1-6; 10 nucleotides align to TRBD1. With V trimmed by 2 bases and J by 7 bases, 2 bases remained unmatched. Germline CDR1 is MDHEN and CDR2 is SYDVKM. The length of the CDR3 is 15 residues. CDR3 region: CASSLTGQGNSPLHF. The CDR3 DNA sequence: TGTGCCAGCAGTTTAACGGGACAGGGGAATTCACCCCTCCACTTT.

The chain recombines TRBV28 with TRBJ1-4; TRBD1 is a possible D gene (5 bases). Trimming took 6 bases from V and 3 from J, leaving 11 bases between them. The CDR3 spans 14 residues. Germline V gives CDR1 MDHEN, CDR2 SYDVKM. The CDR3 is CASSSGISNEKLFF. Written as DNA, the CDR3 is TGTGCCAGCAGCTCAGGGATCTCTAATGAAAAACTGTTTTTT.

The gene calls are TRBV19 and TRBJ2-7; D gene uncertain. The CDR3 covers 13 residues. V shed 5 bases and J shed 1 base, with 9 bases lying between them. Germline values: CDR1 LNHDA, CDR2 SQIVND (reference sequence). The CDR3 DNA sequence: TGTGCCAGTAGTGAAGGGCGTTCCTACGAGCAGTACTTC. Translation gives CASSEGRSYEQYF.

CDR3 sequence reads: CASSLTTPGGPHEQFF. The CDR3 nucleotides read TGTGCCAGCAGTTTAACGACACCGGGGGGGCCCCATGAGCAGTTCTTC. V gene TRBV27 combines with J gene TRBJ2-1, with TRBD2 identical over 8 bases. Germline CDR1 reads MNHEY; CDR2 reads SMNVEV (reference sequence). V shed 2 bases and J 8 bases; nucleotides not matched to a gene: 11. The CDR3 covers 16 residues.

J is TRBJ2-2 and V is TRBV14; 8 bases are shared with TRBD2. The J segment lost 5 bases and the V segment lost 0 bases, leaving 8 bases of the junction unmatched. The CDR3 extends over 17 amino acids. CDR1 and CDR2 from the germline V gene are SGHDN and FVKESK. The CDR3 here is CASSQDEWAGGTGELFF. The CDR3 DNA follows: TGTGCCAGCAGCCAAGATGAGTGGGCGGGAGGAACCGGGGAGCTGTTTTTT.

Worth noting for this clone: This sample also contains other DNA sequences that code for the same CDR3. J is TRBJ2-5 and V is TRBV13; the D is unclear. The CDR3 sequence is 14 residues long. Trimming took 0 bases from V and 5 from J, leaving 10 bases between them. The germline V gene encodes CDR1 PRHDT and CDR2 FYEKMQ (reference sequence). CDR3 nucleotide sequence: TGTGCCAGCAGCTTAGGAGGGTTGGGGGAGACCCAGTACTTC. It encodes CASSLGGLGETQYF.

The chain recombines TRBV12-2 with TRBJ2-7. TRBV12-2 is deemed a pseudogene. The CDR3 covers 10 residues. As DNA, the CDR3 is TGTGCAAGTCGCTTAGGGGAGCAGTACTTC. This gives the protein CASRLGEQYF.